The entry below describes one T cell receptor (beta chain). The protocol was immunoSEQ multiplex PCR, while the TCRdb copy is restricted to in-frame clones and leaves out a portion. The table shows a few hundred thousand clones, with 80% to 90% occurring only once. This sample is drawn from a study of blood T cell repertoires in COVID-19. Study overall: Collection of acute and convalescent COVID-19 samples took place in the United States, Italy and Spain.

The CDR3 is 16 residues long. Trimming shortened V by 2 bases and J by 4 bases, and 17 bases separated the two germline ends. Germline assignment: CDR1 MNHNS and CDR2 SASEGT. The sample comprised PBMCs or T cells enriched from blood (not recorded which). The V gene is TRBV6-1, the J gene TRBJ1-2; tentative D call: TRBD1 (6 bases). The sequence derives from a man aged 30 to 45 who had recovered from COVID-19. DNA of the CDR3: TGTGCCAGCAGTGAATACGGGACCCGGGACATCTATGGCTACACCTTC. Translated: CASSEYGTRDIYGYTF.